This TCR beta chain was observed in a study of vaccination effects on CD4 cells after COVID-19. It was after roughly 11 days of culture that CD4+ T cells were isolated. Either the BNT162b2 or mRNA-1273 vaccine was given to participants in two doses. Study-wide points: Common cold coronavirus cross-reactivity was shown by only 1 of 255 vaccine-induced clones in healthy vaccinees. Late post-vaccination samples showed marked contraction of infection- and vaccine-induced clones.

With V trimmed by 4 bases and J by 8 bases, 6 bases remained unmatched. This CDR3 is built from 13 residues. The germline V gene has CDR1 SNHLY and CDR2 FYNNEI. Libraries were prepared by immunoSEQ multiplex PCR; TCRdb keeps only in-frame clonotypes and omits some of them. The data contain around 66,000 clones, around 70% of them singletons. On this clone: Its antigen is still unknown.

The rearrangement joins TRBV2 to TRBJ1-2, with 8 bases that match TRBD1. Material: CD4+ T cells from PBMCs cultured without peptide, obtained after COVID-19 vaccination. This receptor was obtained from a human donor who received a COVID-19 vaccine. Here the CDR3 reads CASSGTGIQGYTF. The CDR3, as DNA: TGTGCCAGCAGTGGGACAGGGATCCAGGGCTACACCTTC.